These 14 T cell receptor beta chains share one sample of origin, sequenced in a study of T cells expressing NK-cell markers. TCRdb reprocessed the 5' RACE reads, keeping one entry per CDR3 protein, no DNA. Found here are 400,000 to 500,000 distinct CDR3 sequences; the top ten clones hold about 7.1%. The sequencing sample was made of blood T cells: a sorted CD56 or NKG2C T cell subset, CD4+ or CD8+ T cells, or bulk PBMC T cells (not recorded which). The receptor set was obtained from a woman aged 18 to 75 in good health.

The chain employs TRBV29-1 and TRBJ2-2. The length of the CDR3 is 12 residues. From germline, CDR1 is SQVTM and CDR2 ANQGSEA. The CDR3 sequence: CSVLANTGELFF.

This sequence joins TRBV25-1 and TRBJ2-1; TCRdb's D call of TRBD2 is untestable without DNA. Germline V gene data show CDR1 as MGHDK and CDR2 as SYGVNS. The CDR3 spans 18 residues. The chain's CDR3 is CAKQSPLATFCSYNEQFF.

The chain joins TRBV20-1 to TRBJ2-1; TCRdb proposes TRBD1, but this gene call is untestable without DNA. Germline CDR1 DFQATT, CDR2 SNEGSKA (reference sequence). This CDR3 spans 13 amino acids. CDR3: CSARLLGPLGQFF.

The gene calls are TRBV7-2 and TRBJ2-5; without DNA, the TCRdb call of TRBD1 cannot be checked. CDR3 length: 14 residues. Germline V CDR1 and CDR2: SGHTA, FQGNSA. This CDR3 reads CASSLSRSGETQYF.

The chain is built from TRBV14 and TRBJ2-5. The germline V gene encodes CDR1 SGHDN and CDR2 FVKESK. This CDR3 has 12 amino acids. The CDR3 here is CASSQVSETQYF.

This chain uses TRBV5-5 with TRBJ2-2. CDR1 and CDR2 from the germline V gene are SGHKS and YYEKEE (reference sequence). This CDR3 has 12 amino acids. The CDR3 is CATSKNTGELFF. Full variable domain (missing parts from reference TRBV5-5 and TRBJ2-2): DAGVTQSPTHLIKTRGQQVTLRCSPISGHKSVSWYQQVLGQGPQFIFQYYEKEERGRGNFPDRFSARQFPNYSSELNVNALLLGDSALYLCATSKNTGELFFGEGSRLTVL.

The CDR3 sequence: CSARAGDQPQHF. The chain has TRBV20-1 and TRBJ1-5. This CDR3 has 12 residues. Germline CDR1 reads DFQATT; CDR2 reads SNEGSKA (reference sequence).

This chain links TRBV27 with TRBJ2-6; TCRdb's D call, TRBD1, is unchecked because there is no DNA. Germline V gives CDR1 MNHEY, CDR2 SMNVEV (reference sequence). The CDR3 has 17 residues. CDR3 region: CASSLSGTGSGANVLTF.

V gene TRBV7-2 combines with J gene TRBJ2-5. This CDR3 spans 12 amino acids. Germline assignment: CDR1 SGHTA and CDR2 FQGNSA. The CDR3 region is CASSPTPETQYF.

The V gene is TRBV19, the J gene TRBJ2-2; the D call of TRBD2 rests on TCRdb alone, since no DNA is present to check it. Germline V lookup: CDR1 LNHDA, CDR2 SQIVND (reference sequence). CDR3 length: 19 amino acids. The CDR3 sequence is CASTDWWSVEAAGTGELFF.

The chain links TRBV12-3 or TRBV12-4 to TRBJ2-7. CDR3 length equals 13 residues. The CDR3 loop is CASSLDKVYEQYF.

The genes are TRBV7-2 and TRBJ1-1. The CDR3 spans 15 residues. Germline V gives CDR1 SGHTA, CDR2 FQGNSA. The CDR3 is CASSLLQAMNTEAFF.

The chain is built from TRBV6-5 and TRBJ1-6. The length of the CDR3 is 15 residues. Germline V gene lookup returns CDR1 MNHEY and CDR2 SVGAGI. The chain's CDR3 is CASSYWYGDNSPLHF.

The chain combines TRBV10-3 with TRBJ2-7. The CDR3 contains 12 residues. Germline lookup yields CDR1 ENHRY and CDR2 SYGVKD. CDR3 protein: CAISATDYEQYF.